This passage covers 25 T cell receptor beta chains from one sample sequenced in a study of blood T cell repertoires in COVID-19. Assay: immunoSEQ multiplex PCR; the TCRdb copy retains only in-frame clones and omits some. The sample consists of about 160,000 clones, around 80% of them appearing once. What was sequenced was peripheral blood. Receptors were obtained from a woman over 75 with acute or convalescent COVID-19.

This clone was seen just once. This chain connects TRBV7-6 to TRBJ2-5; 10 bases agree with TRBD2. The CDR3 consists of 16 residues. The V gene's germline CDR1 is SGHVS and CDR2 FNYEAQ. V gave up 6 bases and J gave up 2 bases; unmatched junction bases: 9. DNA of the CDR3: TGTGCCAGCAGTCCGGGAGCTAGCGGGGGACAAGAGACCCAGTACTTC. Protein product: CASSPGASGGQETQYF. The entire variable domain, with the rest obtained from reference TRBV7-6 and TRBJ2-5, is as follows: GAGVSQSPRYKVTKRGQDVALRCDPISGHVSLYWYRQALGQGPEFLTYFNYEAQQDKSGLPNDRFSAERPEGSISTLTIQRTEQRDSAMYRCASSPGASGGQETQYFGPGTRLLVL.

This clone occurred once. The chain uses TRBV6-5 and TRBJ1-1, with a possible D match to TRBD1 (5 bases). Trimming shortened V by 8 bases and J by 5 bases, and 6 bases separated the two germline ends. CDR3 length: 10 residues. Germline-derived CDR1 and CDR2 are MNHEY and SVGAGI. Here the CDR3 reads CASGGTEAFF. The CDR3 DNA follows: TGTGCCAGCGGGGGGACTGAAGCTTTCTTT.

The chain combines TRBV5-1 with TRBJ1-5; 11 bases map to TRBD1. The CDR3 covers 18 residues. The germline V gene encodes CDR1 SGHRS and CDR2 YFSETQ. The ends lost 4 bases at V and 0 bases at J; junction bases unmatched: 9. CDR3 loop: CASSRGTGGGYSNQPQHF. The CDR3 region has the DNA TGCGCCAGCAGCCGGGGGACAGGGGGAGGTTATAGCAATCAGCCCCAGCATTTT.

The chain links TRBV6-2 or TRBV6-3 to TRBJ1-5; D may be TRBD1 (5 bases). The germline V gene has CDR1 MNHEY and CDR2 SVGEGT. This CDR3 has 15 amino acids. V dropped 3 bases and J dropped 5 bases, with 14 bases sitting between them. DNA for the CDR3: TGTGCCAGCAGTTATACAGGCAGCCCTGATCAGCCCCAGCATTTT. It encodes CASSYTGSPDQPQHF.

The V gene is TRBV27, the J gene TRBJ1-6; 7 nucleotides line up with TRBD1. This CDR3 is 18 amino acids long. J lost 7 bases, V lost 7 bases, and 19 bases had no gene match. Germline-derived CDR1 and CDR2 are MNHEY and SMNVEV (reference sequence). Written as DNA, the CDR3 is TGTGCCAGCACCATGATATTTACCCGACAGGGTGGGAATTCACCCCTCCACTTT. Translating gives CASTMIFTRQGGNSPLHF.

CDR3 DNA: TGCGCCAGCAGCCAAGATCCGTCAGGGACGAACACCGGGGAGCTGTTTTTT. This sequence encodes CASSQDPSGTNTGELFF. This sequence joins TRBV4-3 and TRBJ2-2, with D perhaps TRBD1 (5 bases). The germline V and J ends were trimmed by 0 bases and 0 bases, with 11 bases remaining between them. The CDR3 is made up of 17 amino acids. Looked up from germline, CDR1 is LGHNA and CDR2 is YSLEER.

This clone was observed a few times. The genes are TRBV2 and TRBJ1-5; maybe TRBD1 (5 bases). The CDR3 runs 15 residues. The germline CDR1 and CDR2 sequences are SNHLY and FYNNEI. Trimming removed 4 bases from V and 2 bases from J, with 12 bases in between. CDR3 nucleotide sequence: TGTGCCAGCAGTGTGACGACAGTAGGCAATCAGCCCCAGCATTTT. This sequence encodes CASSVTTVGNQPQHF.

The chain joins TRBV7-9 to TRBJ1-2, with D maybe TRBD1 (6 bases). Trimming left V 3 bases short and J 4 bases short, with 9 bases between. The CDR3 totals 13 residues. Germline CDR1 is SEHNR and CDR2 is FQNEAQ (reference sequence). The CDR3 here is CASSFQDSYGYTF. CDR3 in DNA: TGTGCCAGCAGCTTTCAGGACAGCTATGGCTACACCTTC.

This rearrangement joins TRBV7-9 to TRBJ1-4, with 9 bases identical to TRBD1. Per germline, CDR1 SEHNR and CDR2 FQNEAQ (reference sequence). The CDR3 loop spans 15 amino acids. V shed 5 bases, J shed 8 bases, and the junction held 9 bases outside the gene matches. The chain's CDR3 is CASSHRTGASEKLFF. Here the CDR3 DNA reads TGTGCCAGCAGCCATCGGACAGGGGCGAGCGAAAAACTGTTTTTT. Full variable domain (missing parts from reference TRBV7-9 and TRBJ1-4): DTGVSQNPRHKITKRGQNVTFRCDPISEHNRLYWYRQTLGQGPEFLTYFQNEAQLEKSRLLSDRFSAERPKGSFSTLEIQRTEQGDSAMYLCASSHRTGASEKLFFGSGTQLSVL.

This CDR3 is CAWKGIGGETYEQYF. The CDR3 bases are TGTGCCTGGAAGGGGATAGGGGGTGAAACCTACGAGCAGTACTTC. This chain connects TRBV30 to TRBJ2-7, with a tentative D call TRBD1 (6 bases). This CDR3 has 15 residues. Germline values: CDR1 GTSNPN, CDR2 SVGIG (reference sequence). The V end was cut by 4 bases, the J end by 2 bases, with 18 bases between.

The rearrangement uses TRBV6-1 and TRBJ2-7; 12 positions match TRBD2. Germline V gene lookup returns CDR1 MNHNS and CDR2 SASEGT. Trimming took 4 bases from V and 5 from J; bases not matched to a gene: 21. The CDR3 consists of 20 residues. The CDR3 region is CASSALAGGSRLPWGNEQYF. The CDR3 DNA reads TGTGCCAGCAGTGCCCTAGCGGGGGGGAGCCGCTTGCCATGGGGAAACGAGCAGTACTTC.

V and J are TRBV20-1 and TRBJ1-2, with a possible D match to TRBD1 (5 bases). The germline V and J ends were trimmed by 3 bases and 6 bases, with 11 bases remaining between them. This CDR3 contains 12 residues. Germline V gene sequence: CDR1 DFQATT, CDR2 SNEGSKA (reference sequence). The CDR3 DNA is TGCAGTGCTAGTGGGCAGGGTCATGGCTACACCTTC. This encodes CSASGQGHGYTF.

The V gene is TRBV5-6, the J gene TRBJ1-1; 7 bases fit TRBD1. J lost 5 bases, V lost 4 bases, and 8 bases had no gene match. Germline V gene data show CDR1 as SGHDT and CDR2 as YYEEEE. This CDR3 is 14 amino acids long. CDR3 in DNA: TGTGCCAGCAGCCTAATGAACAGGGGTACTGAAGCTTTCTTT. Translated: CASSLMNRGTEAFF.

V usage is TRBV28 and J usage is TRBJ1-1; 8 bases line up with TRBD1. J gave up 5 bases and V 3 bases, and 11 bases lay outside the gene matches. The CDR3 spans 16 residues. Germline loops: CDR1 MDHEN, CDR2 SYDVKM. DNA for the CDR3: TGTGCCAGCAGTTTTCCCCCAGGGGGCATAGATACTGAAGCTTTCTTT. The encoded protein is CASSFPPGGIDTEAFF.

V usage is TRBV18 and J usage is TRBJ2-4, with 11 bases identical to TRBD2. Unmatched junction bases numbered 6, after V lost 3 bases and J lost 2 bases. CDR1 and CDR2 (germline): KGHSH, LQKENI. The CDR3 is 17 residues long. The CDR3 DNA is TGTGCCAGCTCACCCCCGACTAGCGGGATCCCCAAAAACATTCAGTACTTC. Translating gives CASSPPTSGIPKNIQYF.

The chain is built from TRBV21-1 and TRBJ1-2; TRBD1, the D gene given by the table, was not confirmed from the DNA. TRBV21-1 counts as a pseudogene. This CDR3 spans 14 amino acids. The CDR3 loop is CASSEADRAGGYTF. CDR3 DNA: TGTGCCAGCAGTGAAGCAGACAGGGCCGGTGGCTACACCTTC.

This chain links TRBV6-5 with TRBJ1-6; D call uncertain. Germline lookup yields CDR1 MNHEY and CDR2 SVGAGI. This CDR3 is built from 13 residues. Trimming removed 2 bases from V and 8 bases from J, with 7 bases in between. The CDR3 sequence: CASSYVRDSPLHF. The CDR3 DNA sequence: TGTGCCAGCAGTTACGTTCGGGATTCACCCCTCCACTTT.

The chain recombines TRBV6-5 with TRBJ1-5, with TRBD1 matching 8 bases. The CDR3 spans 15 residues. Germline CDR1 reads MNHEY; CDR2 reads SVGAGI. With 9 bases clipped from V and 0 bases from J, the junction kept 7 bases outside the gene matches. DNA of the CDR3: TGTGCCAGTTACAGGGGGACTTATAGCAATCAGCCCCAGCATTTT. Translating it yields CASYRGTYSNQPQHF.

The chain links TRBV6-4 to TRBJ2-1; 10 bases agree with TRBD2. The CDR3 runs to 13 residues. Germline lookup yields CDR1 MRHNA and CDR2 SNTAGT. The V and J ends lost 2 bases and 10 bases, in that order; junction bases with no gene match: 2. CDR3 DNA sequence: TGTGCCAGCAGTGACGAACTAGCGGGGGAGCAGTTCTTC. It is translated as CASSDELAGEQFF.

The chain uses TRBV7-8 and TRBJ1-4; no clear D gene. This CDR3 is 16 amino acids long. Trimming cost V 5 bases and J 0 bases, with 13 bases left between them. Germline CDR1 is SGHVS and CDR2 is FQNEAQ. The CDR3 reads CASSGLGLATNEKLFF. The CDR3, as DNA: TGTGCCAGCAGCGGGTTAGGACTTGCAACTAATGAAAAACTGTTTTTT.

The chain recombines TRBV21-1 with TRBJ1-1; the D call TRBD1 from the table was never checked on the DNA. TRBV21-1 is reported as a pseudogene. This CDR3 has 11 amino acids. This CDR3 is CASSKDRRAFF. The CDR3 DNA reads TGTGCCAGCTCAAAGGACAGGCGCGCTTTCTTT.

The V gene is TRBV7-9, the J gene TRBJ2-1; 7 bases line up with TRBD1. This CDR3 has 13 residues. Per the germline V gene, CDR1 is SEHNR and CDR2 is FQNEAQ (reference sequence). The V gene end was trimmed by 8 bases and the J gene end by 7 bases; junction bases not matched to a gene: 8. Here the CDR3 DNA reads TGTGCCAGCTTGGGACAGTTCGGTAATGAGCAGTTCTTC. Protein: CASLGQFGNEQFF.

V and J are TRBV28 and TRBJ2-5; 9 bases align to TRBD1. Germline V gene data show CDR1 as MDHEN and CDR2 as SYDVKM. The J segment lost 1 base and the V segment lost 5 bases, leaving 14 bases of the junction unmatched. The CDR3 has 18 amino acids. The CDR3 DNA reads as TGTGCCAGCAGTCTAACAACCCCCGGGACAGGGTTCCAAGAGACCCAGTACTTC. Translated, it gives CASSLTTPGTGFQETQYF.

This clone was counted a few times. V and J are TRBV9 and TRBJ2-2; 10 nucleotides align to TRBD2. With V trimmed by 4 bases and J by 5 bases, 11 bases remained unmatched. Per the germline V gene, CDR1 is SGDLS and CDR2 is YYNGEE. There are 17 residues in the CDR3. CDR3 residues: CASSPRASGGGTGELFF. CDR3 sequence (DNA): TGTGCCAGCAGCCCCCGGGCTAGCGGGGGAGGTACCGGGGAGCTGTTTTTT.

This rearrangement joins TRBV19 to TRBJ1-1; no clear D. Trimming took 3 bases from V and 4 from J, leaving 15 bases between them. This CDR3 region has 15 residues. CDR1 and CDR2 (germline): LNHDA, SQIVND (reference sequence). CDR3 in amino acids: CASSIPPPRITEAFF. The CDR3 DNA is TGTGCCAGTAGTATTCCGCCCCCCAGGATCACTGAAGCTTTCTTT.